Shown below are 26 T cell receptor beta chains from a single sample sequenced in a study of shared clonotypes between healthy human individuals. The table came from immunoSEQ multiplex PCR; TCRdb's copy has only in-frame clones and leaves some out. This table has about 360,000 clones, around 79% appearing once. Sequencing used memory CD4+ T cells sorted from blood. Sample subset: CD45RA-negative fraction. These receptors were obtained from a man in his thirties or forties in good health.

V is TRBV4-1 and J is TRBJ1-2; TRBD1 matches at 7 bases. The CDR3 has 15 amino acids. CDR1 is MGHRA and CDR2 is YSYEKL in the germline V gene. V lost 2 bases, J lost 8 bases, and 11 bases stayed unmatched. The CDR3 DNA sequence: TGCGCCAGCAGCCAATTCAGACAGGGCATGGAGGGCTACACCTTC. The encoded protein is CASSQFRQGMEGYTF.

The V and J genes are TRBV11-3 and TRBJ1-1; a possible D gene is TRBD1 (5 bases). The CDR3 sequence is 14 residues long. Germline V gene sequence: CDR1 SGHNT, CDR2 YENEEA. Trimming removed 1 base at V and 4 bases at J, with 10 bases between. The CDR3 is CASSLGRGSTEAFF. Written as DNA, the CDR3 is TGTGCCAGCAGCTTAGGGAGGGGTAGCACTGAAGCTTTCTTT.

This clone was counted ten times or more. This sequence joins TRBV9 and TRBJ2-1; 12 nucleotides line up with TRBD2. J gave up 9 bases and V 2 bases, and 21 bases lay outside the gene matches. CDR1 is SGDLS, CDR2 YYNGEE, per germline. This CDR3 spans 20 amino acids. In DNA, the CDR3 is TGTGCCAGCAGCGTCACCTCCCAGACAGAACTAGCGGGAGGTAGGGGTGAGCAGTTCTTC. Translating it yields CASSVTSQTELAGGRGEQFF.

DNA of the CDR3: TGTGCCAACTCTCTCGAGTTCGGTACAGATACGCAGTATTTT. It codes for CANSLEFGTDTQYF. The genes are TRBV10-3 and TRBJ2-3; D is ambiguous. In germline, CDR1 is ENHRY, CDR2 SYGVKD. This CDR3 region has 14 residues. The V and J ends lost 10 bases and 3 bases respectively, with 17 bases between them.

This rearrangement joins TRBV7-6 to TRBJ2-3; 14 bases are shared with TRBD2. Germline V gene lookup returns CDR1 SGHVS and CDR2 FNYEAQ. The CDR3 runs to 19 residues. Losses at the gene ends were 4 bases for V and 4 bases for J; bases not matched to a gene: 13. The CDR3 loop reads CASSSGLAGVFLAPDTQYF. The CDR3 region has the DNA TGTGCCAGCAGCTCGGGACTAGCGGGAGTCTTTCTAGCCCCAGATACGCAGTATTTT.

This clone was recorded once. This CDR3 is CASSLRFPRPYEQYF. The CDR3 DNA reads as TGTGCCAGCAGTCTCCGGTTTCCACGTCCCTACGAGCAGTACTTC. V gene TRBV28 combines with J gene TRBJ2-7; D is unclear. This CDR3 region has 15 residues. The V gene's germline CDR1 is MDHEN and CDR2 SYDVKM. Trimming removed 5 bases from V and 2 bases from J, with 16 bases in between.

The genes are TRBV11-1 and TRBJ2-7; D possibly uses TRBD1 or TRBD2 (5 bases each). Germline lookup yields CDR1 SGHAT and CDR2 FQDESV (reference sequence). V lost 5 bases and J lost 2, with 19 bases in between. The CDR3 sequence is 16 residues long. The CDR3 bases are TGTGCCAGCAGCCCGAATTCCGGGACGGTAACCTACGAGCAGTACTTC. It yields the protein CASSPNSGTVTYEQYF.

The chain carries TRBV11-2 and TRBJ1-2; possibly TRBD1 for D (6 bases). CDR3 length: 16 residues. V lost 5 bases and J 1 base, leaving 17 bases between the germline ends. Per germline, CDR1 SGHAT and CDR2 FQNNGV. For the CDR3, the DNA is TGTGCCAGCAGCCCTATATCAGGGGTGCGTAACTATGGCTACACCTTC. Its translation is CASSPISGVRNYGYTF.

The V call is TRBV7-2, the J call TRBJ2-3; 13 bases line up with TRBD2. The CDR3 length is 16 residues. V was pared by 3 bases and J by 6 bases, with 6 bases of the junction left unmatched. The germline gives CDR1 SGHTA, CDR2 FQGNSA. The CDR3 is CASSLTGTSGTDTQYF. DNA for the CDR3: TGTGCCAGCAGCTTGACCGGGACTAGCGGGACTGATACGCAGTATTTT.

V is TRBV10-1 and J is TRBJ2-1, with 7 bases fitting TRBD2. Germline-derived CDR1 and CDR2 are WNHNN and SYGVQD (reference sequence). The CDR3 extends over 14 amino acids. V gave up 6 bases and J gave up 2 bases; unmatched junction bases: 4. The DNA for the CDR3 is TGCGCCAGCAGCTCGACTAGCCCCTACAATGAGCAGTTCTTC. Protein sequence: CASSSTSPYNEQFF.

The chain uses TRBV10-1 and TRBJ1-5; the D gene is possibly TRBD1 (5 bases). Germline assignment: CDR1 WNHNN and CDR2 SYGVQD (reference sequence). Trimming removed 8 bases from V and 0 bases from J, with 14 bases in between. CDR3 length: 15 residues. The CDR3 nucleotides read TGCGCCAGCGTGCGGACATTGTTTAGCAATCAGCCCCAGCATTTT. This codes for CASVRTLFSNQPQHF.

The chain couples TRBV27 to TRBJ2-7; no definite D call. This CDR3 region has 16 residues. Per the germline V gene, CDR1 is MNHEY and CDR2 is SMNVEV (reference sequence). Trimming left V 6 bases short and J 0 bases short, with 18 bases between. The CDR3 sequence is CASSHGLPKLSYEQYF. CDR3 sequence (DNA): TGTGCCAGCAGCCATGGGCTCCCCAAACTCTCCTACGAGCAGTACTTC.

The chain carries TRBV4-1 and TRBJ2-3, with a tentative D call TRBD1 (5 bases). The CDR3 totals 12 residues. Germline CDR1 and CDR2: MGHRA and YSYEKL. V gave up 4 bases and J gave up 6 bases, with 8 bases separating them. Here the CDR3 reads CASSPGLDTQYF. CDR3 DNA sequence: TGCGCCAGCAGCCCAGGGTTGGATACGCAGTATTTT.

The chain joins TRBV18 to TRBJ2-7, with D possibly being TRBD2 (5 bases). CDR3 length: 15 amino acids. Germline assignment: CDR1 KGHSH and CDR2 LQKENI. V lost 4 bases and J lost 3, with 16 bases in between. This CDR3 reads CASSLEGEVNYEQYF. CDR3 DNA sequence: TGTGCCAGCTCACTTGAGGGAGAGGTGAACTACGAGCAGTACTTC.

The chain is built from TRBV12-2 and TRBJ2-1; the table's D call, TRBD2, was not checked against the DNA. TRBV12-2 is recorded as a pseudogene. CDR3 length: 19 amino acids. The CDR3 reads CASRLVVTSDLRNSDEQFF. The CDR3 bases are TGTGCAAGTCGCTTAGTAGTGACTAGCGACCTCAGGAATAGCGATGAGCAGTTCTTC.

V is TRBV19 and J is TRBJ2-7, with a weak D call TRBD2 (5 bases). Germline V gene data show CDR1 as LNHDA and CDR2 as SQIVND (reference sequence). The CDR3 has 13 amino acids. The DNA of the CDR3 is TGTGCAAACGGGGAGATCCCCTTCTACGAGCAGTACTTC. Protein product: CANGEIPFYEQYF.

This chain joins TRBV7-9 and TRBJ1-2, with 9 bases that match TRBD1. The junction had 11 bases not matched to a gene; V was cut back by 5 bases and J by 7 bases. The CDR3 runs 15 residues. Germline lookup yields CDR1 SEHNR and CDR2 FQNEAQ (reference sequence). Written as DNA, the CDR3 is TGTGCCAGCAGCCTGTGGGACAGGGTAGGCGGTGGCTACACCTTC. It specifies CASSLWDRVGGGYTF.

In this sample, this clone turned up once. J is TRBJ2-3 and V is TRBV5-8; TRBD1 matches at 8 bases. The CDR3 is 15 residues long. Germline values: CDR1 SGHTS, CDR2 YDEGEE. The trim removed 4 bases at V and 1 base at J, leaving 5 bases unmatched. The CDR3 DNA sequence: TGTGCCAGCAGCCCCGGGACAGGCCGCACAGATACGCAGTATTTT. This gives the protein CASSPGTGRTDTQYF.

The J gene is TRBJ2-3, the V gene TRBV19; 8 bases align to TRBD1. Germline V gene sequence: CDR1 LNHDA, CDR2 SQIVND (reference sequence). V shed 3 bases, J shed 3 bases, and the junction held 8 bases outside the gene matches. CDR3 size: 16 residues. The CDR3 reads CASSISRGRGTDTQYF. As DNA, the CDR3 is TGTGCCAGTAGTATTTCCAGGGGGCGAGGGACAGATACGCAGTATTTT.

The chain combines TRBV5-5 with TRBJ2-1; no definite D call. Germline V gives CDR1 SGHKS, CDR2 YYEKEE (reference sequence). The V gene lost 4 bases and the J gene lost 6 bases, with 8 bases spanning the gap. This CDR3 comprises 12 residues. CDR3 sequence (DNA): TGTGCCAGCAGCCTAGAGCGCAATGAGCAGTTCTTC. It is translated as CASSLERNEQFF.

The chain links TRBV2 to TRBJ2-2; tentative D call: TRBD2 (5 bases). The CDR3 is 14 residues long. V was shortened by 5 bases and J by 4 bases, with 11 bases between the two germline ends. Germline V gene sequence: CDR1 SNHLY, CDR2 FYNNEI. The CDR3 region has the DNA TGTGCCAGCAGTACCTTGGAGGCCACCGGGGAGCTGTTTTTT. Protein product: CASSTLEATGELFF.

This clone was seen a few times. The gene calls are TRBV2 and TRBJ1-4; unclear D gene. CDR1 and CDR2 (germline): SNHLY, FYNNEI. The ends were cut back, 6 bases at V and 8 bases at J, with 7 bases in the middle. This CDR3 has 11 residues. CDR3 protein: CASRYSEKLFF. The CDR3 region has the DNA TGTGCCAGCAGGTACAGCGAAAAACTGTTTTTT.

The J gene is TRBJ2-3, the V gene TRBV11-2; TRBD2 matches at 7 bases. J gave up 3 bases and V 2 bases, and 8 bases lay outside the gene matches. This CDR3 contains 16 residues. Germline V gives CDR1 SGHAT, CDR2 FQNNGV. The CDR3, as DNA: TGTGCCAGCAGCTTAAAGGCGGGAGCTGGGACAGATACGCAGTATTTT. Amino acids: CASSLKAGAGTDTQYF.

Details on this clone: This sample includes further DNA sequences coding for the same CDR3. The V call is TRBV10-3, the J call TRBJ2-7, with 7 bases lining up with TRBD2. J gave up 1 base and V 6 bases, and 6 bases lay outside the gene matches. The CDR3 consists of 14 residues. CDR1 and CDR2 (germline): ENHRY, SYGVKD. The CDR3 protein is CAIRNTSASYEQYF. The CDR3 nucleotides read TGTGCCATCAGGAACACTAGCGCGTCCTACGAGCAGTACTTC.

The V call is TRBV25-1, the J call TRBJ1-4; TRBD1 matches at 9 bases. V was clipped by 5 bases and J by 8 bases; unmatched bases: 6. The CDR3 is 14 residues long. The germline CDR1 and CDR2 sequences are MGHDK and SYGVNS. CDR3 loop: CASSLTGGREKLFF. The CDR3 nucleotides read TGTGCCAGCAGTTTGACAGGGGGACGGGAAAAACTGTTTTTT.

The chain couples TRBV6-1 to TRBJ2-3; D gene uncertain. This CDR3 contains 15 residues. Trimming removed 5 bases from V and 0 bases from J, with 12 bases in between. Germline V CDR1 and CDR2: MNHNS, SASEGT. This chain's CDR3 is CASSRDFSSTDTQYF. The DNA for the CDR3 is TGTGCCAGCAGTAGAGACTTTAGTAGCACAGATACGCAGTATTTT.